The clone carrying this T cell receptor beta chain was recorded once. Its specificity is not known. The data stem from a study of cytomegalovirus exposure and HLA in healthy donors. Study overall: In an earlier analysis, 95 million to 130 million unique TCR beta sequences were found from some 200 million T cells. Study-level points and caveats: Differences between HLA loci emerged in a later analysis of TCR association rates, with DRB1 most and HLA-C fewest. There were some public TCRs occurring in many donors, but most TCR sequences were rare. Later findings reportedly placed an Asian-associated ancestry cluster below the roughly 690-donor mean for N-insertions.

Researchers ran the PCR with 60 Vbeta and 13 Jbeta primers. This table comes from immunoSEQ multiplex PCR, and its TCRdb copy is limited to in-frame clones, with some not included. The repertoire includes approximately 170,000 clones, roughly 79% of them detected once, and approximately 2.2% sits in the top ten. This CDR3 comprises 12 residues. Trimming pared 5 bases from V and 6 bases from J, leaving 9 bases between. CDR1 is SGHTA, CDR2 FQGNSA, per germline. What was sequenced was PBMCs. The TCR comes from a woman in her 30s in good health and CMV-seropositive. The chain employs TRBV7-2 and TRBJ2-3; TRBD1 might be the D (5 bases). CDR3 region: CASSRQSDTQYF. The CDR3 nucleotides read TGTGCCAGCAGCCGACAGTCCGATACGCAGTATTTT.